The 16 T cell receptor beta chains below were found in one sample sequenced in a study of blood T cell repertoires in COVID-19. Libraries were prepared by immunoSEQ multiplex PCR; TCRdb keeps only in-frame clonotypes and omits some of them. The table records about 250,000 clones, 75% to 90% of them present only once. Sample: peripheral blood. The receptor source for this set is a woman aged 40 to 50 who had recovered from COVID-19.

The gene calls are TRBV12-3 or TRBV12-4 and TRBJ2-5; weak D call: TRBD2 (6 bases). Between the trimmed V and J ends, which lost 6 bases and 5 bases, there was a span of 10 bases. This CDR3 has 12 residues. The CDR3 coding sequence is TGTGCCAGCAGCTGGGGGAGGGAGACCCAGTACTTC. This gives the protein CASSWGRETQYF.

The V and J genes are TRBV30 and TRBJ2-2; TRBD1 might be the D (5 bases). The V end lost 5 bases, the J end lost 3 bases, and 16 bases lay between the germline ends. The V gene's germline CDR1 is GTSNPN and CDR2 SVGIG (reference sequence). The CDR3 sequence is 15 residues long. CDR3 sequence: CAWSPPRQYTGELFF. DNA for the CDR3: TGTGCCTGGTCCCCCCCCCGACAGTACACCGGGGAGCTGTTTTTT.

This chain joins TRBV6-2 or TRBV6-3 and TRBJ2-6, with a tentative D call TRBD1 (6 bases). The V end lost 2 bases, the J end lost 0 bases, and 14 bases lay between the germline ends. This CDR3 is built from 18 residues. CDR1 is MNHEY and CDR2 is SVGEGT in the germline V gene. The chain's CDR3 is CASSYDGRGSSGANVLTF. In nucleotides, the CDR3 is TGTGCCAGCAGTTACGATGGAAGGGGGAGCTCTGGGGCCAACGTCCTGACTTTC.

CDR3 bases: TGCGCCAGCAGCTCAAATGCAGATACCTACGAGCAGTACTTC. Its translation: CASSSNADTYEQYF. The rearrangement joins TRBV5-1 to TRBJ2-7; unclear D gene. The CDR3 sequence is 14 residues long. Trimming took off 3 bases at V and 2 bases at J, with 12 bases between the two ends. Germline V gene lookup returns CDR1 SGHRS and CDR2 YFSETQ.

This rearrangement joins TRBV7-2 to TRBJ2-3; D not certain. The CDR3 is 17 amino acids. V shed 2 bases and J shed 0 bases, with 15 bases lying between them. CDR1 and CDR2 (germline): SGHTA, FQGNSA. For the CDR3, the DNA is TGTGCCAGCAGCTTACCGGAGCGCCCGCTGAGCACAGATACGCAGTATTTT. Its protein is CASSLPERPLSTDTQYF. The variable domain in full, completed from reference TRBV7-2 and TRBJ2-3, reads GAGVSQSPSNKVTEKGKDVELRCDPISGHTALYWYRQSLGQGLEFLIYFQGNSAPDKSGLPSDRFSAERTGGSVSTLTIQRTQQEDSAVYLCASSLPERPLSTDTQYFGPGTRLTVL.

V usage is TRBV13 and J usage is TRBJ2-7; unclear D gene. From germline, CDR1 is PRHDT and CDR2 FYEKMQ (reference sequence). This CDR3 is 14 amino acids long. V gave up 3 bases and J gave up 6 bases, with 15 bases separating them. The CDR3 sequence: CASSFSPIPTEQYF. CDR3 bases: TGTGCCAGCAGCTTTAGCCCCATCCCTACCGAGCAGTACTTC.

The rearrangement uses TRBV20-1 and TRBJ2-1; 9 bases match TRBD2. V was clipped by 7 bases and J by 8 bases; unmatched bases: 3. The CDR3 runs 11 residues. Germline V CDR1 and CDR2: DFQATT, SNEGSKA (reference sequence). DNA of the CDR3: TGCAGTGTAGCGGGGGAGCATGAGCAGTTCTTC. Amino acids: CSVAGEHEQFF.

The J gene is TRBJ2-7, the V gene TRBV6-2 or TRBV6-3; TRBD1 aligns across 8 bases. Germline CDR1 is MNHEY and CDR2 is SVGEGT. The CDR3 has 15 amino acids. V gave up 6 bases and J gave up 0 bases; unmatched junction bases: 7. CDR3 nucleotide sequence: TGTGCCAGCAGCCACGGGACAGGCGGCTCCTACGAGCAGTACTTC. Protein: CASSHGTGGSYEQYF.

This chain connects TRBV4-1 to TRBJ2-5; 7 bases fit TRBD2. The CDR3 spans 16 residues. Germline V gene lookup returns CDR1 MGHRA and CDR2 YSYEKL. Trimming took 1 base from V and 5 from J; bases not matched to a gene: 10. This CDR3 is CASSQGSGEGEETQYF. CDR3 DNA sequence: TGCGCCAGCAGCCAAGGGAGCGGGGAGGGAGAGGAGACCCAGTACTTC.

The chain carries TRBV30 and TRBJ2-7; perhaps TRBD2 as D (6 bases). V was pared by 3 bases and J by 6 bases, with 15 bases between. Germline V CDR1 and CDR2: GTSNPN, SVGIG (reference sequence). The CDR3 runs to 13 residues. The DNA of the CDR3 is TGTGCCTGGAGGGGGCCATTGGAGGGCGAGCAGTACTTC. It codes for CAWRGPLEGEQYF.

The V and J genes are TRBV28 and TRBJ2-7; TRBD1 aligns across 10 bases. Germline CDR1 and CDR2: MDHEN and SYDVKM. Trimming took 7 bases from V and 1 from J; bases not matched to a gene: 10. This CDR3 spans 16 amino acids. The CDR3 reads CASTPGGQGISYEQYF. The CDR3 nucleotides are TGTGCCAGCACCCCAGGGGGACAGGGGATTTCCTACGAGCAGTACTTC.

V usage is TRBV9 and J usage is TRBJ2-5; TRBD1 aligns across 9 bases. Trimming took 3 bases from V and 5 from J; bases not matched to a gene: 8. The CDR3 runs to 15 residues. Germline CDR1 SGDLS, CDR2 YYNGEE. CDR3 amino acids: CASSDRGRLGETQYF. DNA for the CDR3: TGTGCCAGCAGCGACAGGGGGCGCTTAGGGGAGACCCAGTACTTC.

V and J are TRBV14 and TRBJ2-1; 7 bases match TRBD2. V lost 2 bases to trimming and J lost 5 bases; unmatched junction nucleotides: 6. The CDR3 is 15 residues long. Germline V gives CDR1 SGHDN, CDR2 FVKESK. In nucleotides, the CDR3 is TGTGCCAGCAGCCAAAGGCGGACTAGGGACAATGAGCAGTTCTTC. Residues: CASSQRRTRDNEQFF.

The V gene is TRBV5-1, the J gene TRBJ2-7, with D maybe TRBD2 (6 bases). V lost 7 bases, J lost 3 bases, and 17 bases lay in between. Germline V gene data show CDR1 as SGHRS and CDR2 as YFSETQ. The length of the CDR3 is 14 residues. CDR3 coding DNA: TGCGCCAGCTCCCCCCAGGACGGGGGCTACGAGCAGTACTTC. Protein sequence: CASSPQDGGYEQYF.

This clone is a singleton in its sample. This chain connects TRBV30 to TRBJ1-6, with TRBD1 as a possible D gene (5 bases). The CDR3 is 15 amino acids. Germline assignment: CDR1 GTSNPN and CDR2 SVGIG (reference sequence). Trimming left V 5 bases short and J 10 bases short, with 21 bases between. CDR3 in amino acids: CAWGHGKGSGSPLHF. CDR3 nucleotide sequence: TGTGCCTGGGGACACGGGAAAGGGTCTGGGTCACCCCTCCACTTT.

The chain couples TRBV6-6 to TRBJ2-3; unclear D gene. The CDR3 covers 11 residues. CDR1 and CDR2 from the germline V gene are MNHNY and SVGAGI (reference sequence). V shed 8 bases and J shed 5 bases, with 8 bases lying between them. The CDR3 spells CASGERDTQYF. The CDR3 DNA reads TGTGCCAGCGGTGAGAGAGATACGCAGTATTTT.